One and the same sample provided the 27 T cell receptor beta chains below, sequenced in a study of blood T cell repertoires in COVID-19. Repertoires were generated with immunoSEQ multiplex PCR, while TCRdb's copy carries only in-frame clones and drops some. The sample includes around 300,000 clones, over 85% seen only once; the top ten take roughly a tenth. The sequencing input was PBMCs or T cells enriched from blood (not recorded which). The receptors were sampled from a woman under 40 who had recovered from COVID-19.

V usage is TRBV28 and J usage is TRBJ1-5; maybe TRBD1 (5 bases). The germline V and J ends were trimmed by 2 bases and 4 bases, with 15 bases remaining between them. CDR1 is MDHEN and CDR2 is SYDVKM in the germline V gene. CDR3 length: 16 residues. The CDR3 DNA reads TGTGCCAGCAGTTTAAGCATAAGGAGGGGAAATCAGCCCCAGCATTTT. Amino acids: CASSLSIRRGNQPQHF. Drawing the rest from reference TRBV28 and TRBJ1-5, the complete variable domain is DVKVTQSSRYLVKRTGEKVFLECVQDMDHENMFWYRQDPGLGLRLIYFSYDVKMKEKGDIPEGYSVSREKKERFSLILESASTNQTSMYLCASSLSIRRGNQPQHFGDGTRLSIL.

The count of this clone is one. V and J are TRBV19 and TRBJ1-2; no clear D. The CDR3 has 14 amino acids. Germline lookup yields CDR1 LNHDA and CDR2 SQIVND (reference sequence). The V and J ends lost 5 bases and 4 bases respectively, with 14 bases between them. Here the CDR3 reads CASSFQEVSYGYTF. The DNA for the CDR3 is TGTGCCAGTAGTTTTCAGGAGGTGTCCTATGGCTACACCTTC.

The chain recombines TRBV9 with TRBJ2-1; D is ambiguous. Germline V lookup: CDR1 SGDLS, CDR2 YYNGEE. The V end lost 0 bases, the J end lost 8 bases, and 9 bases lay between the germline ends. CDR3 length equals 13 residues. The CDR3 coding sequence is TGTGCCAGCAGCGTAGATCAGGCTGATGAGCAGTTCTTC. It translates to CASSVDQADEQFF.

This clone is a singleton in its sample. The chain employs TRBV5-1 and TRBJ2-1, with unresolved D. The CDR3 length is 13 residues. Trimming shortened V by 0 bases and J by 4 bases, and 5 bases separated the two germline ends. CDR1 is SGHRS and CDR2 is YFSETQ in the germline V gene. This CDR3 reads CASSLGHYNEQFF. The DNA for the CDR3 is TGCGCCAGCAGCTTGGGGCATTACAATGAGCAGTTCTTC.

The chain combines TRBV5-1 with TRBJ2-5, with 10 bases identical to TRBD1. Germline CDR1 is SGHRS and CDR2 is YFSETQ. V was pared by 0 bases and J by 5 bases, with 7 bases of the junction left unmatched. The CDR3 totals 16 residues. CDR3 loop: CASSLAWTGGGETQYF. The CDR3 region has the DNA TGCGCCAGCAGCTTGGCTTGGACAGGGGGTGGGGAGACCCAGTACTTC. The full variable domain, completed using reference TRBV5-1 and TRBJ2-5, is KAGVTQTPRYLIKTRGQQVTLSCSPISGHRSVSWYQQTPGQGLQFLFEYFSETQRNKGNFPGRFSGRQFSNSRSEMNVSTLELGDSALYLCASSLAWTGGGETQYFGPGTRLLVL.

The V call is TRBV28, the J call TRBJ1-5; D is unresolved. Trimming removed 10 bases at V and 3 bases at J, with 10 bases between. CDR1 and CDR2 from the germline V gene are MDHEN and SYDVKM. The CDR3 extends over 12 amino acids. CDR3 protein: CATRGDNQPQHF. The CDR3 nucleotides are TGTGCCACCCGAGGAGACAATCAGCCCCAGCATTTT.

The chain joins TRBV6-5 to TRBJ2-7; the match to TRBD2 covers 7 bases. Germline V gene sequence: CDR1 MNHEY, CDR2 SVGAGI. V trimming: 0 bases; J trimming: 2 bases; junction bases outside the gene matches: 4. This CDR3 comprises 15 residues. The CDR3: CASSYSSGGPYEQYF. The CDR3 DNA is TGTGCCAGCAGTTACTCCTCGGGAGGTCCCTACGAGCAGTACTTC.

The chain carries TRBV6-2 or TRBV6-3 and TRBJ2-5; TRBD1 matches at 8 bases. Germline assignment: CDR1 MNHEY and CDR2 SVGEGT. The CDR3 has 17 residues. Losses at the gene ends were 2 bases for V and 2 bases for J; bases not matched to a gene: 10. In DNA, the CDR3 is TGTGCCAGCAGTTACCCTAGGACAGGGATCTTACAAGAGACCCAGTACTTC. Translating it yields CASSYPRTGILQETQYF.

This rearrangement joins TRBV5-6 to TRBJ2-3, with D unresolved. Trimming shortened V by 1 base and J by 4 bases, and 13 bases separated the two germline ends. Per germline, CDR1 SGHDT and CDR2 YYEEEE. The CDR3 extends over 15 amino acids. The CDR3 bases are TGTGCCAGCAGCTTGTTATCTTTTACGGCAGATACGCAGTATTTT. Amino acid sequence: CASSLLSFTADTQYF.

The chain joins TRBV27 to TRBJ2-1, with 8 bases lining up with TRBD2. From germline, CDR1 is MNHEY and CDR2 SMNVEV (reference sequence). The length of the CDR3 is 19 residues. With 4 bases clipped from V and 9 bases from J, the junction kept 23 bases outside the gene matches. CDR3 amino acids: CASSSTPGSGRALVGEQFF. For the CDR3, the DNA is TGTGCCAGCAGTTCTACTCCGGGTTCCGGGAGGGCCTTAGTCGGTGAGCAGTTCTTC.

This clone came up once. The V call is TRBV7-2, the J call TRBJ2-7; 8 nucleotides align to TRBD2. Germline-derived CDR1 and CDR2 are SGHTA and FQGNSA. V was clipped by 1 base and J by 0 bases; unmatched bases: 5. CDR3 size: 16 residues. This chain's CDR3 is CASSLGSGGPSYEQYF. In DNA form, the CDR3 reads TGTGCCAGCAGCTTAGGGTCGGGAGGGCCCTCCTACGAGCAGTACTTC. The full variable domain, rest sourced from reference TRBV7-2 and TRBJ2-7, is GAGVSQSPSNKVTEKGKDVELRCDPISGHTALYWYRQSLGQGLEFLIYFQGNSAPDKSGLPSDRFSAERTGGSVSTLTIQRTQQEDSAVYLCASSLGSGGPSYEQYFGPGTRLTVT.

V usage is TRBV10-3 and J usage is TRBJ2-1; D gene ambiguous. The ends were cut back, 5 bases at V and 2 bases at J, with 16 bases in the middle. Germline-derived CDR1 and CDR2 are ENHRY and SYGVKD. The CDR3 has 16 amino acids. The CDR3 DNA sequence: TGTGCCATCAGTAATCCGGTTGGTCTGACCTACAATGAGCAGTTCTTC. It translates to CAISNPVGLTYNEQFF.

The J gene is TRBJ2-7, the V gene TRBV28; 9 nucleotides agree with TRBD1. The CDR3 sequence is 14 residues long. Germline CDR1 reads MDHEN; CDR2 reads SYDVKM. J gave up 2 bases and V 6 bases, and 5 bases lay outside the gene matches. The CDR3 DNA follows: TGTGCCAGCAGAATGGGACAGGGAACCTACGAGCAGTACTTC. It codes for CASRMGQGTYEQYF.

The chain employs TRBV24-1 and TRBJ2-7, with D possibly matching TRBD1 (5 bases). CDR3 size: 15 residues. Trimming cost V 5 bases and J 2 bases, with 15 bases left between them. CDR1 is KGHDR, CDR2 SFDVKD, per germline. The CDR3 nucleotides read TGTGCCACCAGTGTAGAGGACACCAATGCCTACGAGCAGTACTTC. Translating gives CATSVEDTNAYEQYF.

The CDR3 sequence is CASSQGTGGAFSNQPQHF. In nucleotides, the CDR3 is TGCGCCAGCAGCCAAGGGACAGGGGGCGCTTTTAGCAATCAGCCCCAGCATTTT. The chain links TRBV4-1 to TRBJ1-5; 11 bases map to TRBD1. V gave up 1 base and J gave up 0 bases; unmatched junction bases: 5. The CDR3 runs 18 residues. Germline V gene data show CDR1 as MGHRA and CDR2 as YSYEKL.

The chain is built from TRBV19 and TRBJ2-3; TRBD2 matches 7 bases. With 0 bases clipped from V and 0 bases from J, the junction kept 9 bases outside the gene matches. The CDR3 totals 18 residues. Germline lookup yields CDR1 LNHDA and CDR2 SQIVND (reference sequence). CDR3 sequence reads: CASSIDPLASGSTDTQYF. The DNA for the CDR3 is TGTGCCAGTAGTATAGATCCCCTGGCTAGCGGTAGCACAGATACGCAGTATTTT.

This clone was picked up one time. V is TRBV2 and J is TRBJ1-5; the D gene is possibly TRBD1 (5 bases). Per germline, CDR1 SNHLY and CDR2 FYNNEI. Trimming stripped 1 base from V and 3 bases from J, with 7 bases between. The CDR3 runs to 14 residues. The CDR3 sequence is CASSEGQSNQPQHF. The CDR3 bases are TGTGCCAGCAGTGAAGGACAGTCCAATCAGCCCCAGCATTTT.

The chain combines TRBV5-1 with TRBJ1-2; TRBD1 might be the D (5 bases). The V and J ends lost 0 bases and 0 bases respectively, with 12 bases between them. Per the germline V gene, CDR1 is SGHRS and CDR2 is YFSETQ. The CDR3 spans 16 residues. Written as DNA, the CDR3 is TGCGCCAGCAGCTTGGTTATCGGGGGGGCTAACTATGGCTACACCTTC. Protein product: CASSLVIGGANYGYTF.

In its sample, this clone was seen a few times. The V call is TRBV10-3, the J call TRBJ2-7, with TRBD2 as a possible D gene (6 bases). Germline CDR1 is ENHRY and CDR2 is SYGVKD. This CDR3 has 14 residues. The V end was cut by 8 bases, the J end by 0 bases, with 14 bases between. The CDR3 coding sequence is TGTGCCATCGGGGGACTTCTGACCTCCTACGAGCAGTACTTC. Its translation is CAIGGLLTSYEQYF.

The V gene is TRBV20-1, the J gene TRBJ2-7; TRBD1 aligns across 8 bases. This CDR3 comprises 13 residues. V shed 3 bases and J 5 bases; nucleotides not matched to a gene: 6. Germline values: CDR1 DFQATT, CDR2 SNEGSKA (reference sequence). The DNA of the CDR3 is TGCAGTGCTAGTCCCCGGACAGGGAACGAGCAGTACTTC. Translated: CSASPRTGNEQYF.

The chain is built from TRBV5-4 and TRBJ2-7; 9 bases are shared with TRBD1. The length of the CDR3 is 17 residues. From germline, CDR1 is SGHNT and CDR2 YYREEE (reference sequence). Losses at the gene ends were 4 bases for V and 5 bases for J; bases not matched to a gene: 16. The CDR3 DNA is TGTGCCAGCAGCACTTCCGGGACAGGGATGTATATGAACGAGCAGTACTTC. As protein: CASSTSGTGMYMNEQYF. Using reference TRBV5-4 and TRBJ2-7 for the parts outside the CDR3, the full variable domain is ETGVTQSPTHLIKTRGQQVTLRCSSQSGHNTVSWYQQALGQGPQFIFQYYREEENGRGNFPPRFSGLQFPNYSSELNVNALELDDSALYLCASSTSGTGMYMNEQYFGPGTRLTVT.

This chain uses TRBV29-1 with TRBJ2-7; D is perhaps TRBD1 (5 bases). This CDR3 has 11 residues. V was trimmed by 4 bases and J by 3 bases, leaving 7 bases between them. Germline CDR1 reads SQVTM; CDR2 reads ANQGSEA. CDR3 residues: CSVADNYEQYF. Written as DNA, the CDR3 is TGCAGCGTTGCGGACAACTACGAGCAGTACTTC.

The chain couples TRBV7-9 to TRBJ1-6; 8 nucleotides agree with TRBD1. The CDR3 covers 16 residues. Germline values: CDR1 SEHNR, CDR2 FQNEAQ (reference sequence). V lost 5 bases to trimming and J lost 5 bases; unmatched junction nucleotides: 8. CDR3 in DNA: TGTGCCAGCAGCCCCTGGGACAGGAAGGATAATTCACCCCTCCACTTT. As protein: CASSPWDRKDNSPLHF.

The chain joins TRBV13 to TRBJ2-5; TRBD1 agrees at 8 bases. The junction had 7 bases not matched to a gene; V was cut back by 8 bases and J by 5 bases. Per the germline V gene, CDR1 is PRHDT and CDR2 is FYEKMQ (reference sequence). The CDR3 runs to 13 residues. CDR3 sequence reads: CASGRGRRETQYF. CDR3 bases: TGTGCCAGCGGCAGGGGGCGCAGGGAGACCCAGTACTTC.

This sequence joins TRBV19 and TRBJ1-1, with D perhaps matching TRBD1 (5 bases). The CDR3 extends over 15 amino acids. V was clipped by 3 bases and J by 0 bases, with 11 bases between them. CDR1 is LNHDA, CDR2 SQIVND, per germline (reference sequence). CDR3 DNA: TGTGCCAGTAGTATGACGGCAGGGATGAACACTGAAGCTTTCTTT. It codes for CASSMTAGMNTEAFF. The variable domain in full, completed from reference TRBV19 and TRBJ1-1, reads DGGITQSPKYLFRKEGQNVTLSCEQNLNHDAMYWYRQDPGQGLRLIYYSQIVNDFQKGDIAEGYSVSREKKESFPLTVTSAQKNPTAFYLCASSMTAGMNTEAFFGQGTRLTVV.

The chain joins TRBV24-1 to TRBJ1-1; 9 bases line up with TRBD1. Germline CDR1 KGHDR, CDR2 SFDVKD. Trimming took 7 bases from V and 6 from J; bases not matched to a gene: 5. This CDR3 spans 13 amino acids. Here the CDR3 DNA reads TGTGCCACCAGAACGGACAGGGGTCCTGAAGCTTTCTTT. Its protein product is CATRTDRGPEAFF.

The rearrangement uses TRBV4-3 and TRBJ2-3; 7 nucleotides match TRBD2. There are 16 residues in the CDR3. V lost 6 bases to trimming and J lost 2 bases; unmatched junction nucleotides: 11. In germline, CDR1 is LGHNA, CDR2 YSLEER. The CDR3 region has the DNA TGCGCCAGCAGTCCCGGAAGGGACTATAACACAGATACGCAGTATTTT. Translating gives CASSPGRDYNTDTQYF.